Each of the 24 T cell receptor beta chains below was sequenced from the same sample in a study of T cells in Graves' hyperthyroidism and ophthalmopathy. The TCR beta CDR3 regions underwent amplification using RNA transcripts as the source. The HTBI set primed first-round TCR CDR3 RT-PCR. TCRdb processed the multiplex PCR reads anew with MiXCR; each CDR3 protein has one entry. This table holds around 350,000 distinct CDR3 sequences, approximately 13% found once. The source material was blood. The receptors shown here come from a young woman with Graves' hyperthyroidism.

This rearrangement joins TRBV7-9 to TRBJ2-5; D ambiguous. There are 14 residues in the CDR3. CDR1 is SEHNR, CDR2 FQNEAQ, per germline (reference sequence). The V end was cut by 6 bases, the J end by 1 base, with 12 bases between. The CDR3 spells CASSAQWGQETQYF. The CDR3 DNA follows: TGTGCCAGCAGTGCACAGTGGGGCCAAGAGACCCAGTACTTC.

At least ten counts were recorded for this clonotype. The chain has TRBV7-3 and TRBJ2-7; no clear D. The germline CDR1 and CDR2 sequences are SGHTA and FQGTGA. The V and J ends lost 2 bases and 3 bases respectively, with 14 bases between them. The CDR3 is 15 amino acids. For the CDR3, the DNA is TGTGCCAGCAGCTTAGGTTTTTCAGAAATCTACGAGCAGTACTTC. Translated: CASSLGFSEIYEQYF.

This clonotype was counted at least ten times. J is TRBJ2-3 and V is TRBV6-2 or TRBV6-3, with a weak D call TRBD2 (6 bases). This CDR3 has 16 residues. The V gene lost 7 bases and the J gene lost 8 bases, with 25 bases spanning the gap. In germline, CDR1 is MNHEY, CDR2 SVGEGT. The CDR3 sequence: CASTEAAPSEQGTQYF. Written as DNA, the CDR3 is TGTGCCAGCACTGAGGCCGCCCCTAGCGAACAAGGTACGCAGTATTTT.

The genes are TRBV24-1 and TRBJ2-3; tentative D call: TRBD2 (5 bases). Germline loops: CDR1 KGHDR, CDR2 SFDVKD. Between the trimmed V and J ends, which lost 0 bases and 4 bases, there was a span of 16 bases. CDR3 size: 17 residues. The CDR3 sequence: CATSDLVRGRGSDTQYF. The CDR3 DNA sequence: TGTGCCACCAGTGATTTGGTCCGGGGAAGAGGTTCAGATACGCAGTATTTT.

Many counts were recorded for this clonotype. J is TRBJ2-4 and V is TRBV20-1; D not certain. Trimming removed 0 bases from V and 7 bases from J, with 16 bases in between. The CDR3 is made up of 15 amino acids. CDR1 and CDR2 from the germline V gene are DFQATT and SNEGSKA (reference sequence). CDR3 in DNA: TGCAGTGCTAGAGATGACGTAGCTGGGCTGAACATTCAGTACTTC. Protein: CSARDDVAGLNIQYF.

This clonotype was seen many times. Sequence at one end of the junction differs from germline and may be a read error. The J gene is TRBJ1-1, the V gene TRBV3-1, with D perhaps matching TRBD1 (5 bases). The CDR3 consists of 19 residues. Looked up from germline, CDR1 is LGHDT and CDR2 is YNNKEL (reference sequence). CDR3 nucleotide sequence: TGTGCCAGCAGCCAGGAATCGACAGCGCTCCCGATCATGAACACTAAAGCTTTCTTT. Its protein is CASSQESTALPIMNTKAFF.

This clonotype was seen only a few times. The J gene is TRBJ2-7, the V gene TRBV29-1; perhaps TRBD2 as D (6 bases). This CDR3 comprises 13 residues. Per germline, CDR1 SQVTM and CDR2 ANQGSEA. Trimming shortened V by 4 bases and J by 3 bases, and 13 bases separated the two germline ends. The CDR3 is CSVGGDVNYEQYF. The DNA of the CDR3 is TGCAGCGTTGGGGGGGACGTTAACTACGAGCAGTACTTC.

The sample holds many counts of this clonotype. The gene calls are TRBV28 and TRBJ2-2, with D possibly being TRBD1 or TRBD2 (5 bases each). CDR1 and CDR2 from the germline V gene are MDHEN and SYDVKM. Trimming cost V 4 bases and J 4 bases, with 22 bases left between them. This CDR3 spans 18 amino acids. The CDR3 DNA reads TGTGCCAGCAGTTCCCCTCCAGGCTTCCAGGGAGTCACCGGGGAGCTGTTTTTT. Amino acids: CASSSPPGFQGVTGELFF. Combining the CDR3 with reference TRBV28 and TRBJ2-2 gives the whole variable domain DVKVTQSSRYLVKRTGEKVFLECVQDMDHENMFWYRQDPGLGLRLIYFSYDVKMKEKGDIPEGYSVSREKKERFSLILESASTNQTSMYLCASSSPPGFQGVTGELFFGEGSRLTVL.

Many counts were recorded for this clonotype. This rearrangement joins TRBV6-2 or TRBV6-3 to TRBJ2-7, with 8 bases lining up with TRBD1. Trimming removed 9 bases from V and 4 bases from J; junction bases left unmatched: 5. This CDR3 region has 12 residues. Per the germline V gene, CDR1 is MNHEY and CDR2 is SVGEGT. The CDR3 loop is CASTGGIYEQYF. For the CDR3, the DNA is TGTGCCAGTACAGGGGGGATTTACGAGCAGTACTTC.

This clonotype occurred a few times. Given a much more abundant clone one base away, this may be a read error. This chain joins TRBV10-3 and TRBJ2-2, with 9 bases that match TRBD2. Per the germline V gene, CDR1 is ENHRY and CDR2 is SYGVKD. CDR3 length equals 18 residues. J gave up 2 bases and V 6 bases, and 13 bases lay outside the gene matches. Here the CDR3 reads CAISVKPAGGHNTGELFF. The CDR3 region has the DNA TGTGCCATCAGCGTGAAACCAGCGGGAGGCCACAACACCGGGGAGCTGTTTTTT.

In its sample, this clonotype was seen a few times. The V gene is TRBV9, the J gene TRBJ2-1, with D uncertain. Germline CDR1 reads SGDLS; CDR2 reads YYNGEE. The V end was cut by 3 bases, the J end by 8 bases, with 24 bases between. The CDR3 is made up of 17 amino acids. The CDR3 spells CASSDPGEDLQDDEQFF. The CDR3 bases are TGTGCCAGCAGCGACCCGGGTGAGGACCTTCAGGACGATGAGCAGTTCTTC.

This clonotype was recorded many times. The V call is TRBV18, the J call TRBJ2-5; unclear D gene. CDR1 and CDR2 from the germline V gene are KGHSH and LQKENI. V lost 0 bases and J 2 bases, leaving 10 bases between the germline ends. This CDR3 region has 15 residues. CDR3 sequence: CASSPPLVRQETQYF. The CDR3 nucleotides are TGTGCCAGCTCACCACCGCTAGTAAGACAAGAGACCCAGTACTTC.

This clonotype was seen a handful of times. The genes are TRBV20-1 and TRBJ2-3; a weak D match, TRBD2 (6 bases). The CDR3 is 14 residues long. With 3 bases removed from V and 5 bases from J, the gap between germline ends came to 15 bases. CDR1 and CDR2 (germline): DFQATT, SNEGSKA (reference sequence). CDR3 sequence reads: CSASGGPPKDTQYF. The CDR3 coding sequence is TGCAGTGCTAGTGGAGGGCCGCCGAAAGATACGCAGTATTTT.

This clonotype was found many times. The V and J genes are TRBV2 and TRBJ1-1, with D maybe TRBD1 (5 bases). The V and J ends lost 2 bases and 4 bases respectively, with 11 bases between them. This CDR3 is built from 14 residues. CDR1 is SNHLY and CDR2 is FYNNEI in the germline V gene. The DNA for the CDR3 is TGTGCCAGCAGTGAAAGGGGACTGATCACTGAAGCTTTCTTT. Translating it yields CASSERGLITEAFF.

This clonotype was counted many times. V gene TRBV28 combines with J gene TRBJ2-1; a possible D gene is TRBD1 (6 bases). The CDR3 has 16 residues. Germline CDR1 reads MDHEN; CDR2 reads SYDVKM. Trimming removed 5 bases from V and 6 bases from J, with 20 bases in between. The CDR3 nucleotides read TGTGCCAGCAGTCCCCCACAGGGCCCCATTGGCAATGAGCAGTTCTTC. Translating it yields CASSPPQGPIGNEQFF.

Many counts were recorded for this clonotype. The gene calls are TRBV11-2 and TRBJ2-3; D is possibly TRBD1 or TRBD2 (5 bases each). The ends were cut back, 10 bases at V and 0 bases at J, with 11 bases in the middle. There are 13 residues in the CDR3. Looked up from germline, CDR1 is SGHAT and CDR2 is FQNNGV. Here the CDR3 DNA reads TGTGCCACCAGGGACCCCAGCACAGATACGCAGTATTTT. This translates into CATRDPSTDTQYF.

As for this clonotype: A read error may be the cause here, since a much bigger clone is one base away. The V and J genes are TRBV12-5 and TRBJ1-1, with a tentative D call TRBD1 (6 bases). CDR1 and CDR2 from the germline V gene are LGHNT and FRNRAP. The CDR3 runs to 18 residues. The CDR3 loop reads CASGLVLGAASMNAEAFF. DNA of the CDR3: TGTGCTAGTGGTTTGGTACTGGGGGCAGCCTCCATGAACGCTGAAGCTTTCTTT.

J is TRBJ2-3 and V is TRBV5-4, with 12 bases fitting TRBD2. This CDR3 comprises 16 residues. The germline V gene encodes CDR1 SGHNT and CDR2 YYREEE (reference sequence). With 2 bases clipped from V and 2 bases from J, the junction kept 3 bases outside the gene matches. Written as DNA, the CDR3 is TGTGCCAGCAGCTTAGGACTAGCGGGATTCACAGATACGCAGTATTTT. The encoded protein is CASSLGLAGFTDTQYF.

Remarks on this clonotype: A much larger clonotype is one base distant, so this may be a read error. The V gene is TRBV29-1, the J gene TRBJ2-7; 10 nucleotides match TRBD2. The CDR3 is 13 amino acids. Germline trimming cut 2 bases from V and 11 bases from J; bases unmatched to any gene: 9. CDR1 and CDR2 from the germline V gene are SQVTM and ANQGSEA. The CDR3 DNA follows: TGCAGCGTTGAATCGCCTAGCGGGAGTACAGAGTACTTC. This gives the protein CSVESPSGSTEYF.

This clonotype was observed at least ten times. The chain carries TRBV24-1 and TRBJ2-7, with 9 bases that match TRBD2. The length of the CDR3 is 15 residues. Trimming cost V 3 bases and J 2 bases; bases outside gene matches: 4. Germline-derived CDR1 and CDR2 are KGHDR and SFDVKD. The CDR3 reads CATSDTASGTYEQYF. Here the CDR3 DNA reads TGTGCCACCAGTGATACTGCTAGCGGGACCTACGAGCAGTACTTC.

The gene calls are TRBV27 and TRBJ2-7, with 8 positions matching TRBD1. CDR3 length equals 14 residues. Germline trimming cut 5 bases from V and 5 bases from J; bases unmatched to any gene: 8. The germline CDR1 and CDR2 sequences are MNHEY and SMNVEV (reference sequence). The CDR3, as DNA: TGTGCCAGCAGTGGCACAGGGGGGTCGGACGAGCAGTACTTC. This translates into CASSGTGGSDEQYF.

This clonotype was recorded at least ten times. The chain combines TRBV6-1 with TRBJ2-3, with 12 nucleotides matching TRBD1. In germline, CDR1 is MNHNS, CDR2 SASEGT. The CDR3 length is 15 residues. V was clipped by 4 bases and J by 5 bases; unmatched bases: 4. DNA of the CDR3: TGTGCCAGCAGTGTCGGGACAGGGGGCCAAGATACGCAGTATTTT. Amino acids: CASSVGTGGQDTQYF.

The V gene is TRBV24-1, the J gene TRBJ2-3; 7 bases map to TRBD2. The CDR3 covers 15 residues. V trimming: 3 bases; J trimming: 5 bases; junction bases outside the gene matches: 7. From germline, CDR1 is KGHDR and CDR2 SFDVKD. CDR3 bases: TGTGCCACCAGTGATGGTTCTAGCGGTAAAGATACGCAGTATTTT. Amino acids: CATSDGSSGKDTQYF.

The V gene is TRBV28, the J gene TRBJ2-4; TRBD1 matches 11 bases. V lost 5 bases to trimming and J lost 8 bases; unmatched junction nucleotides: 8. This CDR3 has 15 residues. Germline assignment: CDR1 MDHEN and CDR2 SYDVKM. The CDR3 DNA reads TGTGCCAGCAGTGCCTCCGGGACAGGGGGGCACATTCAGTACTTC. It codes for CASSASGTGGHIQYF. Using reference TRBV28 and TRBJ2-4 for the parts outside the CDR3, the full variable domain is DVKVTQSSRYLVKRTGEKVFLECVQDMDHENMFWYRQDPGLGLRLIYFSYDVKMKEKGDIPEGYSVSREKKERFSLILESASTNQTSMYLCASSASGTGGHIQYFGAGTRLSVL.